This T cell receptor (beta chain) is from a study of T cells after yellow fever vaccination. CDR3 length equals 14 residues. Germline V CDR1 and CDR2: MRHNA, SNTAGT. Between the trimmed V and J ends, which lost 3 bases and 1 base, there was a span of 4 bases. Ten or more counts support this clonotype. TCRdb processed the 5' RACE reads anew with MiXCR; each CDR3 protein has one entry. The repertoire includes about 170,000 distinct CDR3 sequences, 8% to 13% of them detected once, and approximately 34% sits in the top ten. This TCR was sampled from a man aged 18-30 years who received the YFV17D yellow fever vaccine. The rearrangement uses TRBV6-4 and TRBJ2-6; D is unresolved. Sequencing used CD8+ T cells sorted from PBMCs, obtained 15 days after the yellow fever booster vaccination. The CDR3 DNA follows: TGTGCCAGCAGTGAGGGGTCTGGGGCCAACGTCCTGACTTTC. This encodes CASSEGSGANVLTF.